This TCR beta chain derives from a study of T-cell memory formation after mild COVID-19. The study, taken as a whole, reports: Detection of some responders pre-infection suggested pre-existing cross-reactive memory T cells participated.

This CDR3 has 15 amino acids. V gave up 7 bases and J gave up 4 bases; unmatched junction bases: 7. Germline V gene sequence: CDR1 MDHEN, CDR2 SYDVKM. Employing constant-segment primers, 5'RACE generated TCR alpha and TCR beta cDNA libraries bearing sample barcodes and UMIs. Each CDR3 protein is one row after TCRdb ran MiXCR on the 5' RACE reads. The table shows 350,000 or so distinct CDR3 sequences, with over 10% occurring only once. With respect to this clonotype: Its antigen remains unknown.

Sequenced: PBMCs or a T cell subset sorted from them (not recorded which). This chain uses TRBV28 with TRBJ2-2; 9 bases are a match to TRBD1. This clonotype was sampled from a man between 18 and 35 years old who had mild COVID-19 (a few samples of this study predate the infection). Cell type and time point are not known. CDR3 sequence reads: CASKTGGAGTGELFF. In DNA form, the CDR3 reads TGTGCCAGCAAAACAGGGGGCGCCGGCACCGGGGAGCTGTTTTTT.